The 24 T cell receptor beta chains in this list originate from one sample, sequenced in a study of cytomegalovirus exposure and HLA in healthy donors. PCR employed 60 Vbeta and 13 Jbeta primers. Clones were read by immunoSEQ multiplex PCR, and TCRdb kept only the in-frame ones, dropping some. The data hold more than 85,000 clones, with approximately 83% observed a single time. The sample consisted of PBMCs. The receptor source for this set is a man in his forties in good health and CMV-seronegative.

The rearrangement uses TRBV27 and TRBJ1-2, with TRBD1 as a possible D gene (6 bases). The germline gives CDR1 MNHEY, CDR2 SMNVEV (reference sequence). The CDR3 sequence is 11 residues long. The ends were cut back, 4 bases at V and 7 bases at J, with 7 bases in the middle. The CDR3 DNA is TGTGCCAGCAGTTCAGGGGTTGGCTACACCTTC. Its translation: CASSSGVGYTF.

A single count supports this clone. The V call is TRBV25-1, the J call TRBJ2-5, with a weak D call TRBD1 (5 bases). The CDR3 is 10 amino acids. CDR1 MGHDK and CDR2 SYGVNS come from the germline V gene. In DNA, the CDR3 is TGTGCTACAGCAGGGGAGACCCAGTACTTC. This codes for CATAGETQYF.

V and J are TRBV2 and TRBJ1-2; D gene unclear. Trimming took 2 bases from V and 2 from J, leaving 6 bases between them. Per the germline V gene, CDR1 is SNHLY and CDR2 is FYNNEI. CDR3 size: 13 residues. The CDR3 bases are TGTGCCAGCAGTGAATCCAGGAACTATGGCTACACCTTC. It is translated as CASSESRNYGYTF.

The V gene is TRBV30, the J gene TRBJ1-2, with 9 bases lining up with TRBD1. This CDR3 has 15 residues. CDR1 and CDR2 (germline): GTSNPN, SVGIG (reference sequence). With 7 bases clipped from V and 2 bases from J, the junction kept 11 bases outside the gene matches. CDR3 sequence reads: CASSTGQGGNYGYTF. CDR3 DNA sequence: TGTGCCTCATCTACGGGACAGGGTGGGAACTATGGCTACACCTTC.

The chain joins TRBV11-3 to TRBJ1-1; D uncertain. This CDR3 is 13 amino acids long. The V end lost 5 bases, the J end lost 1 base, and 8 bases lay between the germline ends. Germline V gene lookup returns CDR1 SGHNT and CDR2 YENEEA. The DNA of the CDR3 is TGTGCCAGCAGCACTAAAGGGAACACTGAAGCTTTCTTT. Its translation: CASSTKGNTEAFF.

This chain joins TRBV6-5 and TRBJ2-5, with D tentatively TRBD2 (6 bases). The CDR3 contains 14 residues. Germline CDR1 is MNHEY and CDR2 is SVGAGI. V shed 3 bases and J shed 1 base, with 9 bases lying between them. CDR3 in DNA: TGTGCCAGCAGTTATTCTAGCGTCCAAGAGACCCAGTACTTC. It yields the protein CASSYSSVQETQYF.

This clone has a handful of counts. The chain links TRBV4-3 to TRBJ2-1; TRBD2 is a possible D gene (6 bases). The CDR3 sequence is 16 residues long. From germline, CDR1 is LGHNA and CDR2 YSLEER. V was trimmed by 4 bases and J by 7 bases, leaving 20 bases between them. Here the CDR3 reads CASSRGGQGRLNEQFF. The CDR3 DNA follows: TGCGCCAGCAGCCGTGGAGGGCAGGGCCGACTGAATGAGCAGTTCTTC.

The V call is TRBV6-1, the J call TRBJ1-4; TRBD1 is a possible D gene (6 bases). Germline CDR1 is MNHNS and CDR2 is SASEGT. V was cut by 7 bases and J by 0 bases, with 12 bases left in between. This CDR3 has 15 amino acids. In nucleotides, the CDR3 is TGTGCCAGCACCGAAGCAGGGGCAACTAATGAAAAACTGTTTTTT. Protein sequence: CASTEAGATNEKLFF.

The chain combines TRBV27 with TRBJ2-1, with D uncertain. The CDR3 has 15 amino acids. V shed 5 bases and J shed 2 bases, with 13 bases lying between them. Germline V gives CDR1 MNHEY, CDR2 SMNVEV (reference sequence). The CDR3 protein is CASSLTLGPYNEQFF. The CDR3 region has the DNA TGTGCCAGCAGTCTGACCTTGGGCCCCTACAATGAGCAGTTCTTC.

The rearrangement links TRBV29-1 to TRBJ2-3; the D gene is possibly TRBD2 (5 bases). Trimming shortened V by 3 bases and J by 3 bases, and 16 bases separated the two germline ends. This CDR3 contains 15 residues. The V gene's germline CDR1 is SQVTM and CDR2 ANQGSEA. CDR3 in amino acids: CSVDPGIRKTDTQYF. As DNA, the CDR3 is TGCAGCGTTGACCCCGGGATTAGGAAGACAGATACGCAGTATTTT.

The V and J genes are TRBV4-3 and TRBJ1-4; 9 bases match TRBD1. The CDR3 has 15 amino acids. Germline CDR1 reads LGHNA; CDR2 reads YSLEER. Germline trimming cut 5 bases from V and 6 bases from J; bases unmatched to any gene: 7. In nucleotides, the CDR3 is TGCGCCAGCAGCGGCGGGACAGGGCGACATGAAAAACTGTTTTTT. This encodes CASSGGTGRHEKLFF.

The genes are TRBV5-6 and TRBJ1-1; 7 nucleotides match TRBD1. Germline-derived CDR1 and CDR2 are SGHDT and YYEEEE. The CDR3 length is 13 residues. V trimming: 4 bases; J trimming: 6 bases; junction bases outside the gene matches: 6. The CDR3 region has the DNA TGTGCCAGCAGCGAGACAGGGCGAGCTGAAGCTTTCTTT. Protein product: CASSETGRAEAFF.

Concerning this clone itself: Other DNA variants within this sample encode the same CDR3. The chain recombines TRBV6-6 with TRBJ1-1, with TRBD1 as a possible D gene (6 bases). V dropped 0 bases and J dropped 7 bases, with 6 bases sitting between them. CDR1 is MNHNY and CDR2 is SVGAGI in the germline V gene (reference sequence). The CDR3 is 12 residues long. DNA for the CDR3: TGTGCCAGCAGTTACTCACAGGGTGAAGCTTTCTTT. Translating it yields CASSYSQGEAFF.

This chain uses TRBV6-1 with TRBJ2-3, with TRBD1 as a possible D gene (5 bases). CDR1 MNHNS and CDR2 SASEGT come from the germline V gene. The CDR3 runs 14 residues. V gave up 8 bases and J gave up 1 base, with 13 bases separating them. The CDR3 is CASLNVGGTDTQYF. The CDR3 nucleotides read TGTGCCAGCCTTAACGTAGGGGGCACAGATACGCAGTATTTT.

The rearrangement joins TRBV28 to TRBJ1-5; the D gene is possibly TRBD1 (5 bases). The ends were cut back, 6 bases at V and 6 bases at J, with 21 bases in the middle. CDR1 and CDR2 from the germline V gene are MDHEN and SYDVKM. This CDR3 is built from 16 residues. CDR3 sequence (DNA): TGTGCCAGCAGCCTACCCTGGGGCAGGGAGGCTCAGCCCCAGCATTTT. Amino acid sequence: CASSLPWGREAQPQHF.

The chain recombines TRBV5-6 with TRBJ2-7, with D hard to call. The CDR3 is made up of 13 amino acids. The germline gives CDR1 SGHDT, CDR2 YYEEEE. Trimming shortened V by 4 bases and J by 2 bases, and 10 bases separated the two germline ends. The CDR3 spells CASSTDTPYEQYF. The CDR3, as DNA: TGTGCCAGCAGCACAGACACTCCCTACGAGCAGTACTTC. Variable domain in full (rest from reference TRBV5-6 and TRBJ2-7): DAGVTQSPTHLIKTRGQQVTLRCSPKSGHDTVSWYQQALGQGPQFIFQYYEEEERQRGNFPDRFSGHQFPNYSSELNVNALLLGDSALYLCASSTDTPYEQYFGPGTRLTVT.

J is TRBJ1-4 and V is TRBV5-4, with TRBD1 as a possible D gene (6 bases). V gave up 4 bases and J gave up 2 bases, with 9 bases separating them. This CDR3 spans 14 amino acids. Germline V gene data show CDR1 as SGHNT and CDR2 as YYREEE (reference sequence). The CDR3 sequence is CASSEGGTNEKLFF. CDR3 nucleotide sequence: TGTGCCAGCAGCGAGGGGGGGACTAATGAAAAACTGTTTTTT.

This chain uses TRBV28 with TRBJ1-6; 8 bases map to TRBD1. In germline, CDR1 is MDHEN, CDR2 SYDVKM. J lost 7 bases, V lost 6 bases, and 11 bases had no gene match. CDR3 length equals 16 residues. The CDR3 sequence is CASRGPGTGLNSPLHF. CDR3 bases: TGTGCCAGCAGGGGCCCCGGGACAGGTCTCAATTCACCCCTCCACTTT.

The chain combines TRBV13 with TRBJ2-7; weak D call: TRBD1 (7 bases). The CDR3 is 15 amino acids. The V gene's germline CDR1 is PRHDT and CDR2 FYEKMQ (reference sequence). V dropped 8 bases and J dropped 0 bases, with 17 bases sitting between them. As DNA, the CDR3 is TGTGCCAGCCGGAAGACAGGGAGGCTCTCCTACGAGCAGTACTTC. Translation: CASRKTGRLSYEQYF. Drawing the rest from reference TRBV13 and TRBJ2-7, the complete variable domain is AAGVIQSPRHLIKEKRETATLKCYPIPRHDTVYWYQQGPGQDPQFLISFYEKMQSDKGSIPDRFSAQQFSDYHSELNMSSLELGDSALYFCASRKTGRLSYEQYFGPGTRLTVT.

The CDR3 reads CASSLEGSTEAFF. Written as DNA, the CDR3 is TGCGCCAGCAGCTTGGAGGGGTCCACTGAAGCTTTCTTT. This chain joins TRBV5-1 and TRBJ1-1; tentatively, D is TRBD1 (5 bases). Trimming pared 0 bases from V and 4 bases from J, leaving 7 bases between. Germline CDR1 reads SGHRS; CDR2 reads YFSETQ. This CDR3 is 13 amino acids long.

This clone was counted between two and nine times. The CDR3 DNA follows: TGTGCCAGCAGCATGGGGGGCGGTTGGAACACTGAAGCTTTCTTT. Translation gives CASSMGGGWNTEAFF. The V gene is TRBV5-4, the J gene TRBJ1-1, with a tentative D call TRBD1 (6 bases). The CDR3 is 15 amino acids. Germline-derived CDR1 and CDR2 are SGHNT and YYREEE (reference sequence). Trimming cost V 4 bases and J 1 base, with 14 bases left between them.

The CDR3 loop reads CASSPLDSNSPLHF. CDR3 nucleotide sequence: TGTGCCAGCTCACCACTGGACAGTAATTCACCCCTCCACTTT. The chain is built from TRBV18 and TRBJ1-6, with D possibly matching TRBD1 (6 bases). Germline V gives CDR1 KGHSH, CDR2 LQKENI. There are 14 residues in the CDR3. V dropped 1 base and J dropped 6 bases, with 7 bases sitting between them.

CDR3 in DNA: TGTGCCAGCAGTGAATATAGCTACACCTTC. The encoded protein is CASSEYSYTF. The chain employs TRBV6-1 and TRBJ1-2; D not resolved. Germline V CDR1 and CDR2: MNHNS, SASEGT. The V and J ends lost 2 bases and 9 bases respectively, with 4 bases between them. This CDR3 spans 10 amino acids.

This chain joins TRBV11-2 and TRBJ2-3; tentative D call: TRBD2 (6 bases). Germline CDR1 and CDR2: SGHAT and FQNNGV. The CDR3 is made up of 15 amino acids. Trimming took 5 bases from V and 2 from J, leaving 14 bases between them. As DNA, the CDR3 is TGTGCCAGCAGCCAAGGACTAATATCCACAGATACGCAGTATTTT. This gives the protein CASSQGLISTDTQYF.